A selection of T cell receptor beta chains follows, all from one sample in a study of identical twins. TCRdb itself ran the 5' RACE reads through MiXCR, one entry per CDR3 protein. Altogether around 680,000 distinct CDR3 sequences are present, under 9% being singletons, with the ten largest covering 0.98%. The data were also submitted as part of a second study, on yellow fever vaccine responses in identical twins.

Sequenced input: PBMCs. The receptors originated from a woman under 30 in good health. Both conserved end residues are part of each CDR3. The order of the fields is clone size, D gene, V gene, J gene, CDR3 protein, CDR3 DNA. D genes are given only for firm matches. Part of the rows lack a size; the others show once, few, many or a class for expanded clones.

abundance: NA
d_gene: TRBD2
v_gene: TRBV5-6
j_gene: TRBJ2-1
CDR3aa: CASSSLAGVPSNEQFF
CDR3nt: TGTGCCAGCAGCTCACTAGCGGGGGTCCCCTCTAATGAGCAGTTCTTC

abundance: NA
d_gene: NA
v_gene: TRBV10-3
j_gene: TRBJ2-2
CDR3aa: CAISEWLPGELFF
CDR3nt: TGTGCCATCAGTGAGTGGCTGCCCGGGGAGCTGTTTTTT

abundance: few
d_gene: TRBD1
v_gene: TRBV6-1
j_gene: TRBJ1-2
CDR3aa: CASSRLRGQGVYGYTF
CDR3nt: TGTGCCAGCAGCCGACTCAGGGGACAGGGAGTCTATGGCTACACCTTC

abundance: NA
d_gene: TRBD2
v_gene: TRBV5-1
j_gene: TRBJ2-2
CDR3aa: CDSSPGAGYTGELFF
CDR3nt: TGCGACAGCAGCCCCGGAGCGGGGTACACCGGGGAGCTGTTTTTT

abundance: few
d_gene: NA
v_gene: TRBV3-1
j_gene: TRBJ2-1
CDR3aa: CASSARGGLINEQFF
CDR3nt: TGTGCCAGCAGCGCTAGGGGGGGCCTAATCAATGAGCAGTTCTTC

abundance: NA
d_gene: NA
v_gene: TRBV6-1
j_gene: TRBJ2-7
CDR3aa: CASSEPGTYEQYF
CDR3nt: TGTGCCAGCAGTGAACCGGGAACCTACGAGCAGTACTTC

abundance: many
d_gene: TRBD2
v_gene: TRBV6-5
j_gene: TRBJ2-7
CDR3aa: CASSYERGSSYEQYF
CDR3nt: TGTGCCAGCAGTTACGAGCGGGGGTCGTCCTACGAGCAGTACTTC

abundance: many
d_gene: NA
v_gene: TRBV4-2
j_gene: TRBJ2-5
CDR3aa: CASSQDPSGAETQYF
CDR3nt: TGTGCCAGCAGCCAAGACCCCTCCGGGGCAGAGACCCAGTACTTC

abundance: few
d_gene: NA
v_gene: TRBV27
j_gene: TRBJ2-1
CDR3aa: CASSLDGAYYNEQFF
CDR3nt: TGTGCCAGCAGTTTAGACGGAGCGTACTACAATGAGCAGTTCTTC

abundance: many
d_gene: NA
v_gene: TRBV20-1
j_gene: TRBJ2-2
CDR3aa: CSASRVGGNTGELFF
CDR3nt: TGCAGTGCTTCCCGGGTGGGGGGGAACACCGGGGAGCTGTTTTTT

abundance: NA
d_gene: NA
v_gene: TRBV11-2
j_gene: TRBJ2-7
CDR3aa: CASSVYQGYGYEQYF
CDR3nt: TGTGCCAGCAGCGTATATCAGGGGTATGGCTACGAGCAGTACTTC

abundance: NA
d_gene: NA
v_gene: TRBV4-1
j_gene: TRBJ2-1
CDR3aa: CASSLDHSFPEQFF
CDR3nt: TGCGCCAGCAGCCTTGACCATAGTTTTCCTGAGCAGTTCTTC

abundance: NA
d_gene: NA
v_gene: TRBV20-1
j_gene: TRBJ2-7
CDR3aa: CSARAVSDYEQYF
CDR3nt: TGCAGTGCTAGAGCTGTGAGCGATTACGAGCAGTACTTC

abundance: few
d_gene: NA
v_gene: TRBV5-6
j_gene: TRBJ1-2
CDR3aa: CASSIAGSYGYTF
CDR3nt: TGTGCCAGCAGCATTGCGGGGAGCTATGGCTACACCTTC

abundance: NA
d_gene: NA
v_gene: TRBV7-3
j_gene: TRBJ2-1
CDR3aa: CASSLTGAAEQFF
CDR3nt: TGTGCCAGCAGCTTAACAGGGGCTGCCGAGCAGTTCTTC

abundance: NA
d_gene: NA
v_gene: TRBV3-1
j_gene: TRBJ1-2
CDR3aa: CASSQDPRQAGYTF
CDR3nt: TGTGCCAGCAGCCAAGATCCCCGACAGGCGGGCTACACCTTC

abundance: once
d_gene: TRBD2
v_gene: TRBV10-3
j_gene: TRBJ2-7
CDR3aa: CAISRGVSYEQYF
CDR3nt: TGTGCCATCAGTCGGGGGGTTTCCTACGAGCAGTACTTC

abundance: many
d_gene: NA
v_gene: TRBV7-2
j_gene: TRBJ2-5
CDR3aa: CASSLQTREIRQYF
CDR3nt: TGTGCCAGCAGCTTACAAACCCGGGAGATTAGGCAGTACTTC

abundance: NA
d_gene: NA
v_gene: TRBV4-1
j_gene: TRBJ2-3
CDR3aa: CASSPTGRLGQYF
CDR3nt: TGCGCCAGCAGCCCAACCGGGCGACTCGGGCAGTATTTT

abundance: many
d_gene: TRBD2
v_gene: TRBV4-1
j_gene: TRBJ2-2
CDR3aa: CASSQGLAGGPGTGELFF
CDR3nt: TGCGCCAGCAGCCAAGGACTAGCGGGAGGGCCGGGGACCGGGGAGCTGTTTTTT

abundance: NA
d_gene: NA
v_gene: TRBV11-1
j_gene: TRBJ2-7
CDR3aa: CASSLWVQGHEQYF
CDR3nt: TGTGCCAGCAGCTTGTGGGTACAGGGCCACGAGCAGTACTTC

abundance: many
d_gene: NA
v_gene: TRBV20-1
j_gene: TRBJ2-5
CDR3aa: CSAHVAVQETQYF
CDR3nt: TGCAGTGCGCATGTAGCGGTCCAAGAGACCCAGTACTTC

abundance: few
d_gene: NA
v_gene: TRBV4-3
j_gene: TRBJ2-1
CDR3aa: CASSQTLYNEQFF
CDR3nt: TGCGCCAGCAGCCAGACTCTTTACAATGAGCAGTTCTTC

abundance: many
d_gene: NA
v_gene: TRBV20-1
j_gene: TRBJ1-5
CDR3aa: CSASHRESNQPQHF
CDR3nt: TGCAGTGCTAGTCACAGGGAATCCAATCAGCCCCAGCATTTT

abundance: many
d_gene: NA
v_gene: TRBV5-1
j_gene: TRBJ2-1
CDR3aa: CASSSTYNEQFF
CDR3nt: TGCGCCAGCAGCTCCACCTACAATGAGCAGTTCTTC

abundance: many
d_gene: NA
v_gene: TRBV6-5
j_gene: TRBJ2-1
CDR3aa: CASSYLQGQNNEQFF
CDR3nt: TGTGCCAGCAGTTATCTACAGGGACAAAACAATGAGCAGTTCTTC

abundance: NA
d_gene: NA
v_gene: TRBV29-1
j_gene: TRBJ2-3
CDR3aa: CSVEAGFRDAGDTQYF
CDR3nt: TGCAGCGTTGAAGCGGGTTTTCGGGACGCCGGCGATACGCAGTATTTT

abundance: many
d_gene: TRBD1
v_gene: TRBV29-1
j_gene: TRBJ2-5
CDR3aa: CSGYTGGGETQYF
CDR3nt: TGCAGCGGATATACAGGGGGCGGAGAGACCCAGTACTTC

abundance: NA
d_gene: NA
v_gene: TRBV15
j_gene: TRBJ2-2
CDR3aa: CATSRDGQTGELFF
CDR3nt: TGTGCCACCAGCAGAGATGGACAGACCGGGGAGCTGTTTTTT

abundance: few
d_gene: NA
v_gene: TRBV5-1
j_gene: TRBJ2-3
CDR3aa: CASSLEDFPQYF
CDR3nt: TGCGCCAGCAGCTTGGAAGACTTTCCGCAGTATTTT

abundance: many
d_gene: TRBD2
v_gene: TRBV7-8
j_gene: TRBJ2-1
CDR3aa: CASSPGLAASYNEQFF
CDR3nt: TGTGCCAGCAGCCCCGGACTAGCGGCTTCCTACAATGAGCAGTTCTTC

abundance: NA
d_gene: TRBD2
v_gene: TRBV10-3
j_gene: TRBJ2-3
CDR3aa: CAISESAGVGYTQYF
CDR3nt: TGTGCCATCAGTGAGTCGGCGGGAGTGGGATATACGCAGTATTTT